This TCR beta chain was obtained from a study of T cells after yellow fever vaccination. Study-level results: The appearance of a small share of clonotypes in both CD4 and CD8 compartments was observed.

Germline CDR1 and CDR2: DFQATT and SNEGSKA (reference sequence). J gave up 6 bases and V 1 base, and 2 bases lay outside the gene matches. The CDR3 extends over 14 amino acids. Regarding this clonotype: Its antigen is unidentified.

MiXCR, applied by TCRdb to the 5' RACE reads, yields one record per CDR3 protein. The data show 500,000 to 700,000 distinct CDR3 sequences, 15% to 20% seen once. The material sequenced was PBMCs, taken 15 days after the yellow fever booster vaccination. This sequence originates from a man between 25 and 39 years old who received the YFV17D yellow fever vaccine. This sequence joins TRBV20-1 and TRBJ2-1, with TRBD2 identical over 11 bases. CDR3 residues: CSARGSGRGNEQFF. The CDR3 DNA is TGCAGTGCTAGAGGTAGCGGGAGGGGCAATGAGCAGTTCTTC.